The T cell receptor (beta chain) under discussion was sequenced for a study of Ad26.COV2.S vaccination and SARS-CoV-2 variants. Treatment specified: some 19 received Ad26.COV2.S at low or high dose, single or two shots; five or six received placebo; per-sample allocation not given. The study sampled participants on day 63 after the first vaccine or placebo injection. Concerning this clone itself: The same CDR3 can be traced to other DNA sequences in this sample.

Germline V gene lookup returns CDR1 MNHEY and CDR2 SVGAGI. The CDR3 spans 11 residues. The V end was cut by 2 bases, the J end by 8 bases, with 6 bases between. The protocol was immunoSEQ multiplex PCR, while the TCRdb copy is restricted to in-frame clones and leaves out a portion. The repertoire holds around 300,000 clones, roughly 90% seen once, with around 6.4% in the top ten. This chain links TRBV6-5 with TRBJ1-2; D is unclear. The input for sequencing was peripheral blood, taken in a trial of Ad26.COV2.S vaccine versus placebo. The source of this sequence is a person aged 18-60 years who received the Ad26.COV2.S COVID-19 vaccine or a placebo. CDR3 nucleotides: TGTGCCAGCAGTTACGGGAGGGGCTACACCTTC. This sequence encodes CASSYGRGYTF.